Below are 16 T cell receptor beta chains sequenced from a single sample in a study of vaccination effects on CD4 cells after COVID-19. Using immunoSEQ multiplex PCR, the repertoire was profiled, and TCRdb retains in-frame clones only, with some absent. The sample consists of more than 60,000 clones, 70% to 85% of them appearing once. Their antigen targets remain unknown. In the ViraFEST assay, antigen-specific CD4+ clonotypes were identified by expansion after peptide-pool stimulation. At the end of 9 to 11 days of culture, CD4+ T cells were isolated. Either the BNT162b2 or mRNA-1273 vaccine was given to participants in two doses. The source was CD4+ T cells from PBMCs cultured with HCoV-229E spike peptides, collected after COVID-19 vaccination. The origin of the receptors is a human donor who received a COVID-19 vaccine.

The rearrangement uses TRBV6-5 and TRBJ2-5; no firm D call. V was shortened by 2 bases and J by 5 bases, with 15 bases between the two germline ends. From germline, CDR1 is MNHEY and CDR2 SVGAGI. This CDR3 contains 15 residues. CDR3 sequence: CASSYGGYGWETQYF. The CDR3 region has the DNA TGTGCCAGCAGTTACGGCGGTTACGGGTGGGAGACCCAGTACTTC.

The genes are TRBV6-5 and TRBJ1-4; a possible D gene is TRBD1 (6 bases). CDR1 and CDR2 from the germline V gene are MNHEY and SVGAGI. This CDR3 region has 16 residues. V dropped 4 bases and J dropped 1 base, with 13 bases sitting between them. CDR3 region: CASSSTGLGTNEKLFF. CDR3 DNA sequence: TGTGCCAGCAGTTCTACAGGGCTAGGAACTAATGAAAAACTGTTTTTT.

The chain carries TRBV3-1 (or the pseudogene TRBV3-2) and TRBJ2-2; D is possibly TRBD1 or TRBD2 (5 bases each). This CDR3 has 14 residues. The V gene lost 5 bases and the J gene lost 8 bases, with 15 bases spanning the gap. The germline gives CDR1 LGHDT, CDR2 YNNKEL (reference sequence). In nucleotides, the CDR3 is TGTGCCAGCAGCTACCTGGGGGAAGAAGGGGAGCTGTTTTTT. This gives the protein CASSYLGEEGELFF.

The chain joins TRBV3-1 (or the pseudogene TRBV3-2) to TRBJ1-1, with D unresolved. V lost 1 base and J lost 10, with 10 bases in between. The germline CDR1 and CDR2 sequences are LGHDT and YNNKEL (reference sequence). The CDR3 spans 12 residues. In DNA, the CDR3 is TGTGCCAGCAGCCAAGGTCGGGGTGCAGCTTTCTTT. Translating gives CASSQGRGAAFF.

This chain connects TRBV5-4 to TRBJ1-5, with D possibly TRBD1 on 6 matching bases. Germline CDR1 reads SGHNT; CDR2 reads YYREEE (reference sequence). There are 14 residues in the CDR3. Trimming shortened V by 4 bases and J by 5 bases, and 13 bases separated the two germline ends. The CDR3 region is CASSLQGDYQPQHF. The CDR3 nucleotides read TGTGCCAGCAGCCTACAGGGTGATTATCAGCCCCAGCATTTT.

The chain carries TRBV7-9 and TRBJ1-2, with D possibly being TRBD1 (5 bases). Per the germline V gene, CDR1 is SEHNR and CDR2 is FQNEAQ (reference sequence). Deletions cut 5 bases from V and 6 bases from J, with 16 bases between. CDR3 length: 14 amino acids. In DNA, the CDR3 is TGTGCCAGCAGCCCCCCTCTGGGGGGTCATGGCTACACCTTC. Its translation: CASSPPLGGHGYTF.

This clone was counted a few times. The genes are TRBV3-1 (or the pseudogene TRBV3-2) and TRBJ1-5; D gene ambiguous. Trimming stripped 0 bases from V and 4 bases from J, with 4 bases between. Germline-derived CDR1 and CDR2 are LGHDT and YNNKEL (reference sequence). The CDR3 is 13 amino acids. CDR3 nucleotide sequence: TGTGCCAGCAGCCAAGATCGGAATCAGCCCCAGCATTTT. Translation: CASSQDRNQPQHF.

The DNA of the CDR3 is TGTGCTAGTGGTATCGGACAGAACCAAGAGACCCAGTACTTC. Protein sequence: CASGIGQNQETQYF. The V call is TRBV12-5, the J call TRBJ2-5, with D possibly matching TRBD1 (6 bases). Germline CDR1 reads LGHNT; CDR2 reads FRNRAP. This CDR3 has 14 amino acids. Between the trimmed V and J ends, which lost 5 bases and 0 bases, there was a span of 10 bases.

This clone was counted a few times. This sequence joins TRBV5-1 and TRBJ1-4; 7 bases match TRBD1. The V gene end was trimmed by 0 bases and the J gene end by 5 bases; junction bases not matched to a gene: 4. Germline loops: CDR1 SGHRS, CDR2 YFSETQ. This CDR3 has 15 amino acids. CDR3 in DNA: TGCGCCAGCAGCTTGGAGGGACAGAGCAATGAAAAACTGTTTTTT. Translated: CASSLEGQSNEKLFF.

The chain couples TRBV2 to TRBJ2-7; the D gene could be TRBD1 or TRBD2 (5 bases each). The CDR3 spans 16 residues. Trimming shortened V by 3 bases and J by 2 bases, and 17 bases separated the two germline ends. Germline assignment: CDR1 SNHLY and CDR2 FYNNEI. The CDR3 DNA is TGTGCCAGCAGTGACCCCCAGGGTATGGGGGCCTACGAGCAGTACGTC. It yields the protein CASSDPQGMGAYEQYV.

The sample holds a few counts of this clone. The V call is TRBV20-1, the J call TRBJ2-7; 7 nucleotides agree with TRBD1. Germline CDR1 is DFQATT and CDR2 is SNEGSKA (reference sequence). The CDR3 covers 11 residues. The CDR3 is CSRDSTYEQYV. The DNA of the CDR3 is TGCAGCCGGGACAGTACCTACGAGCAGTACGTC.

This chain links TRBV6-6 with TRBJ1-5, with 7 bases matching TRBD1. Trimming removed 6 bases from V and 9 bases from J; junction bases left unmatched: 5. The CDR3 consists of 12 residues. Per germline, CDR1 MNHNY and CDR2 SVGAGI (reference sequence). As DNA, the CDR3 is TGTGCCAGCAGAACTCCAGGGGGGCCCCAGCATTTT. Translating it yields CASRTPGGPQHF.

V and J are TRBV3-1 (or the pseudogene TRBV3-2) and TRBJ1-2, with a tentative D call TRBD1 (6 bases). The V gene lost 3 bases and the J gene lost 2 bases, with 7 bases spanning the gap. The V gene's germline CDR1 is LGHDT and CDR2 YNNKEL (reference sequence). The CDR3 covers 13 residues. CDR3 residues: CASSQGANYGYTF. CDR3 DNA: TGTGCCAGCAGCCAGGGGGCAAACTATGGCTACACCTTC.

This clone occurred once. V is TRBV10-2 and J is TRBJ2-4, with a weak D call TRBD1 (5 bases). V was cut by 2 bases and J by 7 bases, with 12 bases left in between. Germline CDR1 WSHSY, CDR2 SAAADI. The CDR3 has 14 amino acids. The CDR3 coding sequence is TGCGCCAGCAGTGAGGTTCCACCAGGGAACATTCAGTACTTC. It yields the protein CASSEVPPGNIQYF.

The J gene is TRBJ1-1, the V gene TRBV29-1, with 9 bases identical to TRBD1. V lost 5 bases, J lost 3 bases, and 7 bases stayed unmatched. The CDR3 has 14 amino acids. Germline values: CDR1 SQVTM, CDR2 ANQGSEA. CDR3: CSVSRTGVDTEAFF. The CDR3 nucleotides are TGCAGCGTTTCTCGGACAGGGGTTGACACTGAAGCTTTCTTT. Filled out from reference TRBV29-1 and TRBJ1-1, the complete variable domain reads SAVISQKPSRDICQRGTSLTIQCQVDSQVTMMFWYRQQPGQSLTLIATANQGSEATYESGFVIDKFPISRPNLTFSTLTVSNMSPEDSSIYLCSVSRTGVDTEAFFGQGTRLTVV.

The CDR3 DNA is TGTGCCAGCAGCCTTCAGGGTGCTGGAAACACCATATATTTT. Translation gives CASSLQGAGNTIYF. The chain links TRBV7-2 to TRBJ1-3, with D perhaps TRBD1 (5 bases). The germline V gene encodes CDR1 SGHTA and CDR2 FQGNSA. V gave up 5 bases and J gave up 2 bases, with 10 bases separating them. The CDR3 sequence is 14 residues long.